This TCR beta chain came from a study of response to subunit inactivated influenza vaccine. Study-wide findings and caveats: Seasonal influenza vaccination, on each occasion, was suggested by the authors to recruit few new T cells.

As to this clonotype: Its antigen is as yet unknown.

One entry per CDR3 protein results from TCRdb running MiXCR on the RT-PCR reads. The data hold 710,000 or so distinct CDR3 sequences, with 15% to 19% observed a single time. Germline V gene data show CDR1 as MNHNS and CDR2 as SASEGT. V gave up 6 bases and J gave up 4 bases, with 18 bases separating them. The CDR3 consists of 15 residues. The sample consisted of PBMCs from blood, taken 11 to 12 days after vaccination. This sequence originates from a man between 50 and 59 years old who received an inactivated influenza vaccine. The gene calls are TRBV6-1 and TRBJ1-1, with a weak D call TRBD1 (6 bases). The CDR3 coding sequence is TGTGCCAGCAGCCGGCCGGGGGGGGCGGGCACTGAAGCTTTCTTT. The encoded protein is CASSRPGGAGTEAFF.